This T cell receptor (beta chain) was profiled in a study of identifying expanded T cells in peripheral blood. Using immunoSEQ multiplex PCR, the repertoire was profiled, and TCRdb retains in-frame clones only, with some absent. Of about 80,000 clones in the sample, about 88% were seen once. The CDR3 runs to 14 residues. The J segment lost 1 base and the V segment lost 6 bases, leaving 3 bases of the junction unmatched. CDR1 is MRHNA, CDR2 SNTAGT, per germline. The clonotype was recovered from a person between 18 and 69 years old in good health. The sequenced sample consisted of blood. The V call is TRBV6-4, the J call TRBJ2-7; TRBD2 matches 10 bases. The CDR3 protein is CASRRTSGSYEQYF. The CDR3 region has the DNA TGTGCCAGCAGAAGGACTAGCGGTTCCTACGAGCAGTACTTC.